This TCR beta chain was found in a study of long-term antiretroviral therapy in people with HIV. Study observations and caveats: HIV repertoires spanned tighter CDR3 length ranges than controls did. Although diversity increased after ART, it remained lower than in transplant donor controls.

The germline V gene encodes CDR1 SGDLS and CDR2 YYNGEE. This CDR3 has 15 amino acids. V was trimmed by 4 bases and J by 6 bases, leaving 20 bases between them. Notes on this clone: No antigen is known for it.

immunoSEQ v3.0 was run at survey level. TCRdb keeps only in-frame clones here, not all; method: immunoSEQ multiplex PCR. The data contain about 41,000 clones, 94% of them singletons. The chain carries TRBV9 and TRBJ2-7; a possible D gene is TRBD1 (6 bases). The sequence came from a man aged 25 to 45 with HIV. The specimen comprised unsorted PBMCs, sampled 9.2 years after starting antiretroviral therapy. The CDR3 sequence: CASSPFSQGSGEQYF. CDR3 nucleotides: TGTGCCAGCAGCCCGTTCTCACAGGGCAGCGGCGAGCAGTACTTC.